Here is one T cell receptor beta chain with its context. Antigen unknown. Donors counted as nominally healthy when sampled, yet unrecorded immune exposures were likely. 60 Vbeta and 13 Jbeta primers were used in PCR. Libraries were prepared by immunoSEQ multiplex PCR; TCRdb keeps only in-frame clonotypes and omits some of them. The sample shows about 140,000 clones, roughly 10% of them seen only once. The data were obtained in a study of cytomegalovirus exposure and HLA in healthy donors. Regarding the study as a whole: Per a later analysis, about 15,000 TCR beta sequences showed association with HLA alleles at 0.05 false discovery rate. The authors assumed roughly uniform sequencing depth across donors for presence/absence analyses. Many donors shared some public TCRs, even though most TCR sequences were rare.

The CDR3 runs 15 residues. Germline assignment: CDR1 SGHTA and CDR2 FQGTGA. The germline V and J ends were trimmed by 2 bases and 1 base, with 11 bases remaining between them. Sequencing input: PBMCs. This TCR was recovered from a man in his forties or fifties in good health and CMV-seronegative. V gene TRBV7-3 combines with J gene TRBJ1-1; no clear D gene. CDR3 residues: CASSLDRGANTEAFF. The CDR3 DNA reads TGTGCCAGCAGCTTAGACCGCGGCGCGAACACTGAAGCTTTCTTT.